This T cell receptor (beta chain) was found in a study of T cells after yellow fever vaccination. Study-wide context: Libraries from low-cell-number fractions were prepared with the SMART-Seq v4 Ultra Low Input RNA kit.

Generation of TCR cDNA used 5'RACE template switching (which added a universal primer site and UMIs). In TCRdb, the 5' RACE reads were re-called with MiXCR into one record per CDR3 protein. The sample holds some 250,000 distinct CDR3 sequences, less than 9% seen once. This clonotype was counted at least ten times. Its cognate antigen is unknown. Study-wide results and caveats: When the response was secondary, it was weaker but reached its peak faster, day 5 versus 15. Some clonotypes were seen in both the CD4 and the CD8 compartments. These made up a small share and likely arose from convergent recombination.

The starting material was CD4+ T cells sorted from PBMCs, obtained 15 days after the yellow fever booster vaccination. This sequence originates from a man aged 25-40 years who received the YFV17D yellow fever vaccine.

The DNA of the CDR3 is TGTGCCAGCAGTTGGACGGGCTACGAGCAGTACTTC. It specifies CASSWTGYEQYF. The chain uses TRBV2 and TRBJ2-7; no clear D. Germline CDR1 is SNHLY and CDR2 is FYNNEI. V gave up 5 bases and J gave up 3 bases, with 8 bases separating them. This CDR3 comprises 12 residues.